Listed below are T cell receptor beta chains from one sample, sequenced in a study of beta chain features in type 1 diabetes. The protocol was immunoSEQ multiplex PCR, while the TCRdb copy is restricted to in-frame clones and leaves out a portion. The sample includes 300,000 to 350,000 clones, about 13% of them seen just once. Sample: naive CD4+ T cells from blood. The receptors were gathered from a woman younger than 30 with type 1 diabetes. Each CDR3 is given with its conserved first and last residue. Each record gives: CDR3 protein, V gene.

CDR3 protein: CASSLGYSGNTIYF; V gene: TRBV7-2
CDR3 protein: CAWGTGDQPQHF; V gene: TRBV30
CDR3 protein: CASSFSQGRNGELFF; V gene: TRBV7-2
CDR3 protein: CASSLDARAGELFF; V gene: TRBV7-2
CDR3 protein: CASSLGGTVGNTIYF; V gene: TRBV11-3
CDR3 protein: CASSVSGAPAFF; V gene: TRBV9
CDR3 protein: CASSVEVNTEAFF; V gene: TRBV5-6
CDR3 protein: CASSPRQNQETQYF; V gene: TRBV7-3
CDR3 protein: CASSPSTSGTYEQYF; V gene: TRBV19
CDR3 protein: CASSEARQLSYNEQFF; V gene: TRBV2
CDR3 protein: CASRGQGRSGANVLTF; V gene: TRBV27
CDR3 protein: CASSQVRGPQSYGYTF; V gene: TRBV4-1
CDR3 protein: CATSRGQGLPYNEQFF; V gene: TRBV15